The 23 T cell receptor beta chains below were found in one sample sequenced in a study of technical replicates of blood from several donors. TCRdb keeps only in-frame clones here, not all; method: immunoSEQ multiplex PCR. The data hold about 70,000 clones, with approximately 97% observed a single time. The sequenced material came from T cells isolated from PBMCs. All receptors come from a human donor in good health.

The chain recombines TRBV28 with TRBJ1-5; D is undetermined. Germline V gives CDR1 MDHEN, CDR2 SYDVKM. V was shortened by 6 bases and J by 5 bases, with 14 bases between the two germline ends. The CDR3 totals 14 residues. The CDR3 sequence is CASSPDTIHQPQHF. CDR3 sequence (DNA): TGTGCCAGCAGCCCCGACACGATTCATCAGCCCCAGCATTTT.

This chain links TRBV10-3 with TRBJ1-4; maybe TRBD1 (5 bases). Germline values: CDR1 ENHRY, CDR2 SYGVKD. Trimming took off 2 bases at V and 6 bases at J, with 19 bases between the two ends. The CDR3 spans 17 residues. The CDR3: CAISEGPLGQGDEKLFF. As DNA, the CDR3 is TGTGCCATCAGTGAGGGTCCTTTGGGGCAGGGTGATGAAAAACTGTTTTTT.

The J gene is TRBJ2-3, the V gene TRBV4-1; TRBD1 agrees at 7 bases. CDR3 size: 14 residues. The V gene end was trimmed by 5 bases and the J gene end by 3 bases; junction bases not matched to a gene: 5. Germline V gene sequence: CDR1 MGHRA, CDR2 YSYEKL. The CDR3 DNA is TGCGCCAGCAGCGTGGACAGGTCTACAGATACGCAGTATTTT. Translating it yields CASSVDRSTDTQYF.

This rearrangement joins TRBV2 to TRBJ2-5; the D gene is possibly TRBD2 (5 bases). The length of the CDR3 is 13 residues. Trimming shortened V by 0 bases and J by 7 bases, and 9 bases separated the two germline ends. Germline V gene sequence: CDR1 SNHLY, CDR2 FYNNEI. The CDR3 coding sequence is TGTGCCAGCAGTGAAGCGCTACGGGGGACCCAGTACTTC. Translated, it gives CASSEALRGTQYF.

This clone showed up just once. The V and J genes are TRBV11-2 and TRBJ2-1, with D hard to call. V lost 0 bases to trimming and J lost 4 bases, with 16 bases between them. The germline CDR1 and CDR2 sequences are SGHAT and FQNNGV. The CDR3 loop spans 17 amino acids. CDR3 nucleotides: TGTGCCAGCAGCTTAGAAGTCACCGGAGTTCTATACAATGAGCAGTTCTTC. Its translation: CASSLEVTGVLYNEQFF.

The rearrangement uses TRBV2 and TRBJ2-7; 9 bases are a match to TRBD1. The CDR3 is 16 amino acids. Trimming took 1 base from V and 2 from J; bases not matched to a gene: 6. Germline loops: CDR1 SNHLY, CDR2 FYNNEI. Written as DNA, the CDR3 is TGTGCCAGCAGTGAAGGGGACAGGGATTTAGCCTACGAGCAGTACTTC. This sequence encodes CASSEGDRDLAYEQYF.

The chain carries TRBV2 and TRBJ2-7; 8 bases fit TRBD1. The CDR3 is made up of 14 amino acids. J gave up 6 bases and V 3 bases, and 7 bases lay outside the gene matches. Germline CDR1 reads SNHLY; CDR2 reads FYNNEI. The CDR3 reads CASSEAGGTLEQYF. CDR3 coding DNA: TGTGCCAGCAGTGAGGCAGGGGGCACCCTCGAGCAGTACTTC.

The chain uses TRBV19 and TRBJ1-5; D remains ambiguous. This CDR3 is 16 amino acids long. The germline V gene has CDR1 LNHDA and CDR2 SQIVND (reference sequence). The V end was cut by 6 bases, the J end by 1 base, with 16 bases between. Here the CDR3 reads CASSLLPTGSNQPQHF. In DNA, the CDR3 is TGTGCCAGTAGCCTTCTCCCGACGGGAAGCAATCAGCCCCAGCATTTT.

A single count supports this clone. The chain recombines TRBV14 with TRBJ1-6; unclear D gene. The ends were cut back, 0 bases at V and 1 base at J, with 10 bases in the middle. This CDR3 contains 17 residues. Germline CDR1 SGHDN, CDR2 FVKESK. In DNA, the CDR3 is TGTGCCAGCAGCCAAGACATTGGAGGGTCCTATAATTCACCCCTCCACTTT. Amino acids: CASSQDIGGSYNSPLHF.

The V gene is TRBV4-2, the J gene TRBJ1-5, with 9 positions matching TRBD1. J lost 2 bases, V lost 1 base, and 6 bases had no gene match. The CDR3 has 17 amino acids. CDR1 and CDR2 from the germline V gene are LGHNA and YNFKEQ. The CDR3: CASSQGDREGGNQPQHF. The CDR3 region has the DNA TGTGCCAGCAGCCAAGGGGACAGGGAAGGAGGCAATCAGCCCCAGCATTTT.

The chain uses TRBV7-6 and TRBJ2-3, with 9 bases lining up with TRBD2. With V trimmed by 2 bases and J by 1 base, 13 bases remained unmatched. Germline lookup yields CDR1 SGHVS and CDR2 FNYEAQ. The CDR3 is 19 residues long. CDR3 sequence: CASSLTVMRGGPRTDTQYF. CDR3 nucleotide sequence: TGTGCCAGCAGCTTAACGGTAATGCGGGGGGGCCCCCGCACAGATACGCAGTATTTT.

V and J are TRBV19 and TRBJ2-7; D gene uncertain. This CDR3 region has 14 residues. Germline loops: CDR1 LNHDA, CDR2 SQIVND (reference sequence). Deletions cut 5 bases from V and 3 bases from J, with 14 bases between. The CDR3 is CASSEAESGYEQYF. The CDR3 bases are TGTGCCAGTAGTGAGGCTGAATCTGGCTACGAGCAGTACTTC.

The chain links TRBV29-1 to TRBJ1-2, with D tentatively TRBD1 (5 bases). Trimming stripped 7 bases from V and 8 bases from J, with 20 bases between. The CDR3 has 13 amino acids. Germline-derived CDR1 and CDR2 are SQVTM and ANQGSEA. The CDR3 DNA follows: TGCAGCGCCCAGGGAAGGGGCTTCGACGGCTACACCTTC. Translating it yields CSAQGRGFDGYTF.

The chain is built from TRBV4-1 and TRBJ1-4; D is unclear. V shed 2 bases and J shed 6 bases, with 7 bases lying between them. The germline CDR1 and CDR2 sequences are MGHRA and YSYEKL. The CDR3 covers 13 residues. Here the CDR3 reads CASSQWRYEKLFF. CDR3 nucleotide sequence: TGCGCCAGCAGCCAATGGAGGTATGAAAAACTGTTTTTT.

The table lists this clone with a count of one. The gene calls are TRBV5-1 and TRBJ1-1; D might be TRBD1 (6 bases). Per the germline V gene, CDR1 is SGHRS and CDR2 is YFSETQ. Trimming pared 0 bases from V and 5 bases from J, leaving 11 bases between. The CDR3 is 14 amino acids. Written as DNA, the CDR3 is TGCGCCAGCAGCTTGGACACAGGGTTAACTGAAGCTTTCTTT. Translation: CASSLDTGLTEAFF.

To note about this clone: Other DNA sequences from this sample encode an identical CDR3 as well. This chain uses TRBV2 with TRBJ1-2; D call uncertain. This CDR3 region has 14 residues. V lost 1 base to trimming and J lost 4 bases, with 10 bases between them. Germline lookup yields CDR1 SNHLY and CDR2 FYNNEI. The CDR3 sequence is CASSEGGRGYGYTF. As DNA, the CDR3 is TGTGCCAGCAGTGAAGGAGGGCGCGGCTATGGCTACACCTTC.

The chain combines TRBV2 with TRBJ1-2; 10 bases fit TRBD1. The junction had 6 bases not matched to a gene; V was cut back by 8 bases and J by 0 bases. The CDR3 sequence is 15 residues long. CDR1 is SNHLY and CDR2 is FYNNEI in the germline V gene. CDR3 sequence: CASEGTGEANYGYTF. The CDR3 nucleotides are TGTGCCAGCGAAGGGACAGGGGAGGCTAACTATGGCTACACCTTC.

The rearrangement links TRBV25-1 to TRBJ1-2; perhaps TRBD1 as D (5 bases). This CDR3 spans 15 amino acids. The V end lost 4 bases, the J end lost 5 bases, and 17 bases lay between the germline ends. Germline-derived CDR1 and CDR2 are MGHDK and SYGVNS. The chain's CDR3 is CASSVGGNRNYGYTF. CDR3 coding DNA: TGTGCCAGCAGTGTGGGGGGTAATCGTAATTATGGCTACACCTTC.

The DNA for the CDR3 is TGTGCCAGCAGCCAAGGTTTTTCAGGAACCACTAACTATGGCTACACCTTC. Amino acids: CASSQGFSGTTNYGYTF. The chain links TRBV7-9 to TRBJ1-2; D ambiguous. This CDR3 region has 17 residues. V lost 5 bases and J lost 0, with 19 bases in between. CDR1 and CDR2 from the germline V gene are SEHNR and FQNEAQ (reference sequence).

This clone has only a few counts. The rearrangement joins TRBV28 to TRBJ2-7; TRBD1 matches at 9 bases. V lost 6 bases, J lost 6 bases, and 12 bases stayed unmatched. The CDR3 consists of 15 residues. The germline gives CDR1 MDHEN, CDR2 SYDVKM. CDR3 region: CASRYYGTGSGEQYF. The CDR3 DNA follows: TGTGCCAGCAGGTACTATGGGACAGGGTCGGGCGAGCAGTACTTC.

The rearrangement links TRBV2 to TRBJ2-7, with 8 bases that match TRBD1. CDR3 length: 14 amino acids. Trimming at V came to 8 bases and at J to 1 base, leaving 7 bases not matched to a gene. Germline loops: CDR1 SNHLY, CDR2 FYNNEI. CDR3 region: CASGRGQASYEQYF. The CDR3 DNA reads TGTGCCAGCGGCCGGGGACAGGCATCCTACGAGCAGTACTTC.

This clone was seen once. The chain links TRBV4-1 to TRBJ2-7, with 8 bases identical to TRBD2. CDR1 and CDR2 (germline): MGHRA, YSYEKL. V lost 3 bases and J lost 2; bases outside the gene matches: 9. CDR3 length equals 16 residues. In nucleotides, the CDR3 is TGCGCCAGCAGCCACGACCCGGGACTAGTACCCTACGAGCAGTACTTC. Translated, it gives CASSHDPGLVPYEQYF.

The DNA for the CDR3 is TGTGCCAGCAGCAAGCAGGGGCGGGAGACCCAGTACTTC. Protein product: CASSKQGRETQYF. The chain carries TRBV27 and TRBJ2-5; D is possibly TRBD1 (6 bases). The V and J ends lost 6 bases and 5 bases respectively, with 13 bases between them. Germline loops: CDR1 MNHEY, CDR2 SMNVEV (reference sequence). The CDR3 covers 13 residues.